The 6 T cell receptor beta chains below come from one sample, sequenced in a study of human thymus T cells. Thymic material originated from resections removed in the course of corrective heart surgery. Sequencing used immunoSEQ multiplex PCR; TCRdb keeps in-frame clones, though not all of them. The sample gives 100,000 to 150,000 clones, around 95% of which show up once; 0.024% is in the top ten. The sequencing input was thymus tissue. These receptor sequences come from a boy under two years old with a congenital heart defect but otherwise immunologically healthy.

The CDR3 loop is CASNWGVTDTQYF. The CDR3 bases are TGTGCCAGCAACTGGGGGGTCACAGATACGCAGTATTTT. V usage is TRBV2 and J usage is TRBJ2-3; D is perhaps TRBD2 (6 bases). Trimming left V 7 bases short and J 2 bases short, with 10 bases between. Germline values: CDR1 SNHLY, CDR2 FYNNEI. The CDR3 has 13 residues. Together with reference TRBV2 and TRBJ2-3, the CDR3 gives the full variable domain: EPEVTQTPSHQVTQMGQEVILRCVPISNHLYFYWYRQILGQKVEFLVSFYNNEISEKSEIFDDQFSVERPDGSNFTLKIRSTKLEDSAMYFCASNWGVTDTQYFGPGTRLTVL.

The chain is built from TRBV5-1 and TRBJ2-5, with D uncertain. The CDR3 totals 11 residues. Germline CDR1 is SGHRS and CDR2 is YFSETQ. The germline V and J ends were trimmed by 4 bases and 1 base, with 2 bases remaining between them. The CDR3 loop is CASSTQETQYF. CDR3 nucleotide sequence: TGCGCCAGCAGCACCCAAGAGACCCAGTACTTC.

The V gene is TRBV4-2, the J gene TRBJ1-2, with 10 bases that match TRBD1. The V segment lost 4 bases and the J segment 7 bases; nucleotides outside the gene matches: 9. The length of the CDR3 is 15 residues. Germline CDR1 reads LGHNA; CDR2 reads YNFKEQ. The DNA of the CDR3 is TGTGCCAGCAGCCCCAAAGGGGACAGGGGCCCTGGCTACACCTTC. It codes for CASSPKGDRGPGYTF.

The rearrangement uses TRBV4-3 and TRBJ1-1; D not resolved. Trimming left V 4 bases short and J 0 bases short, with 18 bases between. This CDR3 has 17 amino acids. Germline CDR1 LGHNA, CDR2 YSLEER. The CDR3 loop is CASSRGGRGSMNTEAFF. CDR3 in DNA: TGCGCCAGCAGCCGGGGTGGACGCGGGTCAATGAACACTGAAGCTTTCTTT.

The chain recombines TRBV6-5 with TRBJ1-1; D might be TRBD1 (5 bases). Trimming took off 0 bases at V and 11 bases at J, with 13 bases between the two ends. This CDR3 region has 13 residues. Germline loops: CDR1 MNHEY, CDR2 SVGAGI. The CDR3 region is CASSYSRDLTAFF. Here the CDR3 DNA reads TGTGCCAGCAGTTACTCCCGGGACTTGACGGCTTTCTTT.

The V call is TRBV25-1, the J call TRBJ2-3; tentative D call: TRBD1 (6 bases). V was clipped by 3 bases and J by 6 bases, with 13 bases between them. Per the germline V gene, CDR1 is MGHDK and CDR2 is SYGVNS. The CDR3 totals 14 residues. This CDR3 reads CASSDGQFRDTQYF. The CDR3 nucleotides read TGTGCCAGCAGTGATGGACAGTTCAGGGATACGCAGTATTTT.